This TCR beta chain stems from a study of human T cells and chemical hapten exposure. Study-level background: Patients had diphenylcyclopropenone applied to the scalp weekly throughout the roughly 22-week study.

Each cDNA molecule in the library carried unique molecular identifiers. Using its own MiXCR run on the RACE reads, TCRdb lists one record per CDR3 protein. The table has about 100,000 distinct CDR3 sequences, about 11% seen once; the top ten hold approximately 4%. Comment on this clonotype: Its specificity is unknown. An end of the junction differs from the germline gene, which may be a read error.

Time point given: patch test 1, 2 weeks after DPC sensitization. Treatment reported: therapeutic diphenylcyclopropenone sensitization with weekly scalp DPC. The CDR3 totals 16 residues. The germline gives CDR1 SGHTA, CDR2 FQGNSA. Findings and limits, study-wide: All donors were alopecia patients, so their immunity may differ from that of healthy people.

The sample consisted of whole blood, taken in connection with sensitization to the hapten diphenylcyclopropenone (DPC). The chain recombines TRBV7-2 with TRBJ1-2, with 9 bases matching TRBD1. This TCR derives from a woman between 35 and 50 years old with alopecia areata. Some clones in this sample may be carry-over from other donors' samples. The CDR3 DNA follows: TGTGCCAACAGCCCTACTAAGGGACAGGGATCCTATGGCTACACCTTC. This codes for CANSPTKGQGSYGYTF.